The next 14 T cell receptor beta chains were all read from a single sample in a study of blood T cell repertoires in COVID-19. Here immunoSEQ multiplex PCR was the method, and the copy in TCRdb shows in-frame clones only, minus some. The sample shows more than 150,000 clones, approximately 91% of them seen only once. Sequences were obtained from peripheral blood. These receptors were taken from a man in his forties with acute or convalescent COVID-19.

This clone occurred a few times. The CDR3 loop reads CSVEVPGQTYEQYF. The DNA for the CDR3 is TGCAGCGTTGAAGTCCCGGGACAGACCTACGAGCAGTACTTC. The J gene is TRBJ2-7, the V gene TRBV29-1; TRBD1 matches at 7 bases. The germline CDR1 and CDR2 sequences are SQVTM and ANQGSEA. The V segment lost 1 base and the J segment 2 bases; nucleotides outside the gene matches: 5. This CDR3 comprises 14 residues.

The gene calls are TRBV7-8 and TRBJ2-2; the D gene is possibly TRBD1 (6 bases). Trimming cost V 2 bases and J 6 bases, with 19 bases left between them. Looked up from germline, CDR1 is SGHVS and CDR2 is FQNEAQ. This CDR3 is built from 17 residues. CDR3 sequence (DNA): TGTGCCAGCAGCTTATGGGGGCGCTTGGGGCTGGCCGGGGAGCTGTTTTTT. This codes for CASSLWGRLGLAGELFF.

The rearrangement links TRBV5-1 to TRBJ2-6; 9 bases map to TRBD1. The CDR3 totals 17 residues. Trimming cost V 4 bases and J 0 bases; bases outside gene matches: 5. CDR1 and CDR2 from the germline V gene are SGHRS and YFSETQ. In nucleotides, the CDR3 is TGCGCCAGCAGCCTGGGACAGGGTTTCTCTGGGGCCAACGTCCTGACTTTC. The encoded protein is CASSLGQGFSGANVLTF.

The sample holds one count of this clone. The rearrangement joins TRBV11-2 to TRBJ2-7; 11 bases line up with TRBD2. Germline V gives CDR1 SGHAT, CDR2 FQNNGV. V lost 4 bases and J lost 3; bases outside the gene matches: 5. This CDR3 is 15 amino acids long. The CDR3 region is CASSWPGLADYEQYF. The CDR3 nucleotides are TGTGCCAGCAGCTGGCCGGGACTAGCGGACTACGAGCAGTACTTC.

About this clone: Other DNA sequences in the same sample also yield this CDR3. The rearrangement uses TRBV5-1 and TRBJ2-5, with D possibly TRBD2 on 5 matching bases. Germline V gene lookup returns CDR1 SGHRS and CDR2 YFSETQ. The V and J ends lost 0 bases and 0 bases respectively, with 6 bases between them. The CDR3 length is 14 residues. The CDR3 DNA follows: TGCGCCAGCAGCTTGGCCGGGAACCAAGAGACCCAGTACTTC. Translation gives CASSLAGNQETQYF. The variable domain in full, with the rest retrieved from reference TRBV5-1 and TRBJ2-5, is KAGVTQTPRYLIKTRGQQVTLSCSPISGHRSVSWYQQTPGQGLQFLFEYFSETQRNKGNFPGRFSGRQFSNSRSEMNVSTLELGDSALYLCASSLAGNQETQYFGPGTRLLVL.

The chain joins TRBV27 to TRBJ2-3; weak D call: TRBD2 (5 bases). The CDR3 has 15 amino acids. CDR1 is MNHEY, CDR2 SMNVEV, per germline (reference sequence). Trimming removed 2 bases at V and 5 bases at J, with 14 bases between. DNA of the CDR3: TGTGCCAGCAGTTTACGTAAACTTAGCGTAGATACGCAGTATTTT. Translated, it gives CASSLRKLSVDTQYF.

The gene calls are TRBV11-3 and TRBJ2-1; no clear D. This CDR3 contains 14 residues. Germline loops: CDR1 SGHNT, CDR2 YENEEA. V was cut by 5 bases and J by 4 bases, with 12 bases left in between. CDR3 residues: CASSVAAYYNEQFF. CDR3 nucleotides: TGTGCCAGCAGCGTGGCGGCATATTACAATGAGCAGTTCTTC.

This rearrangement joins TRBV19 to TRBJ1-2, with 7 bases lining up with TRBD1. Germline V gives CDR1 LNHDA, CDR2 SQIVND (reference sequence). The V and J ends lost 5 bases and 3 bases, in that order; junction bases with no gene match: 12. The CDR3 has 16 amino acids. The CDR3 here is CASSARQGSRDYGYTF. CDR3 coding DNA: TGTGCCAGTAGTGCGCGACAGGGAAGTCGAGACTATGGCTACACCTTC.

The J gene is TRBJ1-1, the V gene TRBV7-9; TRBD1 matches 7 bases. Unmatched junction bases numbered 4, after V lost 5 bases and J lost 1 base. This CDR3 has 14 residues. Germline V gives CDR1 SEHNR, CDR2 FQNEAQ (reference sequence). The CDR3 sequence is CASSVGTANTEAFF. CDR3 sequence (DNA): TGTGCCAGCAGCGTAGGGACAGCGAACACTGAAGCTTTCTTT.

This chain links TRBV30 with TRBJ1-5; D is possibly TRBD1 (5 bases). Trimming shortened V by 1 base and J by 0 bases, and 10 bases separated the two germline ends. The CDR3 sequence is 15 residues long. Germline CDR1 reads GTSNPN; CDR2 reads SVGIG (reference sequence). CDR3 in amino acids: CAWSEGVYSNQPQHF. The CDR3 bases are TGTGCCTGGAGTGAAGGGGTTTATAGCAATCAGCCCCAGCATTTT. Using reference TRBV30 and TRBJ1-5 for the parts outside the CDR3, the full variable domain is SQTIHQWPATLVQPVGSPLSLECTVEGTSNPNLYWYRQAAGRGLQLLFYSVGIGQISSEVPQNLSASRPQDRQFILSSKKLLLSDSGFYLCAWSEGVYSNQPQHFGDGTRLSIL.

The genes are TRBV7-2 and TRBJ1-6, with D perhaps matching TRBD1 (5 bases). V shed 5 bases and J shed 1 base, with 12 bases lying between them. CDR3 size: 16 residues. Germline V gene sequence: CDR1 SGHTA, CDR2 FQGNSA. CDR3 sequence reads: CASSVGRGSYNSPLHF. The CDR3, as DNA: TGTGCCAGCAGCGTCGGACGGGGGTCCTATAATTCACCCCTCCACTTT.

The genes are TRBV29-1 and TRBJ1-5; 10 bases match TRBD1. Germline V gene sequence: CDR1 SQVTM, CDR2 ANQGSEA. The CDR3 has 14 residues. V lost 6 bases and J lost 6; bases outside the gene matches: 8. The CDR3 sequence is CSVVTGGLSQPQHF. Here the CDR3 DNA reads TGCAGCGTGGTGACAGGGGGCTTATCTCAGCCCCAGCATTTT. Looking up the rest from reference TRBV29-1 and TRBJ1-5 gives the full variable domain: SAVISQKPSRDICQRGTSLTIQCQVDSQVTMMFWYRQQPGQSLTLIATANQGSEATYESGFVIDKFPISRPNLTFSTLTVSNMSPEDSSIYLCSVVTGGLSQPQHFGDGTRLSIL.

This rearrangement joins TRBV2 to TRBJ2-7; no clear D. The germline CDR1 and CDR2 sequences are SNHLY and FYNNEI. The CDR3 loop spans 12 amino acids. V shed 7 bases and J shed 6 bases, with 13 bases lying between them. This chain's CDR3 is CASIRARSEQYF. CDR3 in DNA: TGTGCCAGCATTAGAGCGCGGAGCGAGCAGTACTTC.

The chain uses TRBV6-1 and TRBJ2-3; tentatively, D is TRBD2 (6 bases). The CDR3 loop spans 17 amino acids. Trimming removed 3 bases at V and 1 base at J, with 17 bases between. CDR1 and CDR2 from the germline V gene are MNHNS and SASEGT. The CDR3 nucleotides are TGTGCCAGCAGTGACCCCGCGGGGTTCACAGGCACAGATACGCAGTATTTT. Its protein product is CASSDPAGFTGTDTQYF.